This T cell receptor (beta chain) emerged from a study of T cell clonality in common variable immunodeficiency. Study observations and caveats: Reportedly, TCR beta sequences from common variable immunodeficiency showed fewer deletions and N-nucleotide insertions.

Some clones are missing from TCRdb's copy, which holds only in-frame ones; the method was immunoSEQ multiplex PCR. The data show some 42,000 clones, with none appearing a single time. This clone was detected many times. Its matching antigen is unknown. The read stops 3 residues short of the end of the CDR3; the missing end is completed from the germline J gene. The CDR3 sequence is 15 residues long. Trimming took off 6 bases at V and 0 bases at J, with 11 bases between the two ends. From germline, CDR1 is MNHEY and CDR2 SVGEGT. The TCR was taken from a human donor with common variable immunodeficiency. Sequenced: peripheral blood mononuclear cells. The gene calls are TRBV6-2 or TRBV6-3 and TRBJ1-4; tentative D call: TRBD1 (6 bases). CDR3 residues: CASRPAGATNEKLFF. The DNA read from the CDR3 is TGTGCCAGCAGACCCGCAGGGGCAACTAATGAAAAA.